The next 11 T cell receptor beta chains were all read from a single sample in a study of T cells in Graves' hyperthyroidism and ophthalmopathy. Amplification yielded TCR beta CDR3 regions, with RNA transcripts as the source. The HTBI primer set was used in a first-round RT-PCR of the TCR CDR3. Via MiXCR, TCRdb re-called the multiplex PCR reads, giving one row per CDR3 protein. The data show 250,000 to 300,000 distinct CDR3 sequences, approximately 12% seen once. Input material: blood. The receptors were sampled from a woman in her twenties or thirties with Graves' hyperthyroidism that later progressed to Graves' ophthalmopathy.

This clonotype occurred many times. The chain combines TRBV28 with TRBJ2-7, with TRBD2 matching over 12 bases. V was pared by 5 bases and J by 3 bases, with 8 bases of the junction left unmatched. Germline-derived CDR1 and CDR2 are MDHEN and SYDVKM. The CDR3 has 16 amino acids. The CDR3 reads CASSRRLAGALYEQYF. Written as DNA, the CDR3 is TGTGCCAGCAGTCGCCGACTAGCGGGAGCCCTCTACGAGCAGTACTTC.

A single count supports this clonotype. The J gene is TRBJ2-3, the V gene TRBV6-2 or TRBV6-3, with D possibly TRBD2 on 6 matching bases. Deletions cut 6 bases from V and 2 bases from J, with 9 bases between. This CDR3 is built from 13 residues. The germline CDR1 and CDR2 sequences are MNHEY and SVGEGT. The CDR3 is CASSWDFTDTQYF. In DNA, the CDR3 is TGTGCCAGCAGCTGGGACTTCACAGATACGCAGTATTTT.

CDR3 sequence reads: CAISVSAPGTDTQYF. In DNA, the CDR3 is TGTGCCATCAGTGTAAGTGCTCCGGGAACAGATACGCAGTATTTT. The rearrangement uses TRBV10-3 and TRBJ2-3, with D possibly TRBD2 on 5 matching bases. Trimming removed 4 bases at V and 3 bases at J, with 14 bases between. The CDR3 totals 15 residues. CDR1 is ENHRY and CDR2 is SYGVKD in the germline V gene.

This clonotype came up many times. The chain has TRBV2 and TRBJ2-2, with 9 bases that match TRBD2. The CDR3 contains 15 residues. Germline V gene lookup returns CDR1 SNHLY and CDR2 FYNNEI. After removal of 6 bases from V and 0 bases from J, the junction contained 2 bases not matched to a gene. CDR3 in amino acids: CASSPSGTNTGELFF. For the CDR3, the DNA is TGTGCCAGCAGCCCTAGCGGGACGAACACCGGGGAGCTGTTTTTT.

This clonotype was seen only a few times. Possible read error: a much larger clone is one base away. V usage is TRBV9 and J usage is TRBJ2-3; D gene ambiguous. Per germline, CDR1 SGDLS and CDR2 YYNGEE. V was shortened by 1 base and J by 4 bases, with 4 bases between the two germline ends. This CDR3 is 12 amino acids long. CDR3 sequence: CASSVRADTQYF. The CDR3, as DNA: TGTGCCAGCAGCGTAAGGGCAGATACGCAGTATTTT.

On this clonotype itself: A much more abundant neighbour one base away suggests this may be a read error. The chain employs TRBV28 and TRBJ1-2; D perhaps matches TRBD1 (5 bases). The CDR3 is 12 amino acids. Germline CDR1 MDHEN, CDR2 SYDVKM. The CDR3 nucleotides are TGTGCCAGCAGTTTAGGGACCCCTGGCCACACCTTC. Its translation: CASSLGTPGHTF.

This clonotype was seen at least ten times. The DNA of the CDR3 is TGTGCCAGCAGCCCCCGACTAGCGGGAGGACCCTACGAGCAGTACTTC. As protein: CASSPRLAGGPYEQYF. The J gene is TRBJ2-7, the V gene TRBV7-2; 13 bases align to TRBD2. Per the germline V gene, CDR1 is SGHTA and CDR2 is FQGNSA. Trimming removed 5 bases from V and 2 bases from J; junction bases left unmatched: 6. The length of the CDR3 is 16 residues.

In regard to this clonotype: Just one base apart from a much larger clone, this may be a read error. This chain joins TRBV11-3 and TRBJ2-7; D remains unclear. Looked up from germline, CDR1 is SGHNT and CDR2 is YENEEA. Trimming removed 1 base from V and 2 bases from J, with 6 bases in between. The CDR3 totals 13 residues. In DNA form, the CDR3 reads TGTGCCAGCAGCTTAGGGCCAGCCTACGAGCAGTACTTC. It translates to CASSLGPAYEQYF.

V gene TRBV7-2 combines with J gene TRBJ2-3; D might be TRBD1 (6 bases). The germline V gene encodes CDR1 SGHTA and CDR2 FQGNSA. CDR3 length: 15 amino acids. Trimming stripped 1 base from V and 3 bases from J, with 11 bases between. The CDR3: CASSLDHRATDTQYF. The CDR3 nucleotides read TGTGCCAGCAGCTTAGACCACAGGGCAACAGATACGCAGTATTTT.

Ten or more counts support this clonotype. The chain carries TRBV12-3 or TRBV12-4 and TRBJ1-5, with 10 bases fitting TRBD1. Trimming took 7 bases from V and 3 from J; bases not matched to a gene: 6. There are 15 residues in the CDR3. The CDR3 sequence is CASTMGTGANQPQHF. CDR3 bases: TGTGCCAGCACCATGGGGACAGGGGCCAATCAGCCCCAGCATTTT.

The chain uses TRBV28 and TRBJ2-6, with TRBD1 matching over 7 bases. V shed 3 bases, J shed 12 bases, and the junction held 26 bases outside the gene matches. The CDR3 is 20 residues long. Germline V gives CDR1 MDHEN, CDR2 SYDVKM. The CDR3 bases are TGTGCCAGCAGTTTGACCCTTGAATCCTACAGGGGCCGTCCGGCGGGCGTCCTGACTTTC. Amino acids: CASSLTLESYRGRPAGVLTF.